This T cell receptor (beta chain) emerged from a study of OX40 agonist ivuxolimab in advanced cancers. The method was immunoSEQ multiplex PCR; TCRdb's version includes in-frame clones alone and lacks a portion of them. The sample lists approximately 74,000 clones; around 90% were seen once. As for this clone: One end of the junction is discordant with germline, which a read error may explain.

CDR1 LGHNT and CDR2 FRNRAP come from the germline V gene. The CDR3 contains 15 residues. The starting material was CD4+ or CD8+ T cells sorted from blood, obtained in a trial of the OX40 agonist ivuxolimab. This chain joins TRBV12-5 and TRBJ2-3; D is perhaps TRBD2 (6 bases). The TCR comes from an adult with an advanced solid tumor such as melanoma, head and neck, liver or kidney cancer. The CDR3 coding sequence is TGTGCTAGTGGATTGGGGGGAGGCATCACAGATACGCAGTATTTT. Translated: CASGLGGGITDTQYF.